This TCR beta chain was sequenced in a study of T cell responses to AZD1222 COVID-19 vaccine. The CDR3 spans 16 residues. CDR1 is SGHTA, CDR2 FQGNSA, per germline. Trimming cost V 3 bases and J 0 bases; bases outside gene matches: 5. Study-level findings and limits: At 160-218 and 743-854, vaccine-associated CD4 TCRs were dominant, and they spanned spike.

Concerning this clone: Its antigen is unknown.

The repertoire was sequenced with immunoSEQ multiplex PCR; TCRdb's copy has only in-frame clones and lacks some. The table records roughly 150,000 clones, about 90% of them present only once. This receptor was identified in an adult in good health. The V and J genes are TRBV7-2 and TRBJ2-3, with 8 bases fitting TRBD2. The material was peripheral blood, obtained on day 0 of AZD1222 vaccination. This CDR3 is CASSLTSAASTDTQYF. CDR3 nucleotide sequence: TGTGCCAGCAGCTTGACTAGCGCGGCTAGCACAGATACGCAGTATTTT.